This T cell receptor (beta chain) was sequenced for a study of neoadjuvant anti-PD-1 for oral cavity cancer. Study context: Around day 43, patients without progression received a fourth nivolumab dose before surgery.

Time point in this sample: after neoadjuvant nivolumab, at surgical resection. These oral cavity squamous cell carcinomas were HPV-negative and locally advanced. Most PBMC samples had roughly 0.5 ug input DNA in six replicates. Profiling relied on immunoSEQ multiplex PCR, and the TCRdb table lists in-frame clones only, not all of them. The sample shows 13,000 to 15,000 clones, 60% to 75% of them seen only once. CDR1 is MNHNY and CDR2 is SVGAGI in the germline V gene (reference sequence). Trimming removed 6 bases at V and 2 bases at J, with 13 bases between. The CDR3 sequence is 14 residues long. The sample here was PBMCs, taken after nivolumab (anti-PD-1) treatment. The V gene is TRBV6-6, the J gene TRBJ2-5; D tentatively fits TRBD1 or TRBD2 (5 bases each). This TCR came from a person aged 35 to 85 with oral cavity squamous cell carcinoma. CDR3 in amino acids: CASSKEGSQETQYF. For the CDR3, the DNA is TGTGCCAGCAGCAAAGAGGGGTCTCAAGAGACCCAGTACTTC.